The 21 T cell receptor beta chains listed next were all sequenced from one sample in a study of shared clonotypes between healthy human individuals. Some clones are missing from TCRdb's copy, which holds only in-frame ones; the method was immunoSEQ multiplex PCR. The table lists about 1.1 million clones, 75% to 85% of them singletons. Sequenced sample: memory CD4+ T cells from PBMCs. Indicated subset: CD45RA-negative fraction. The receptors were sampled from a man aged 18 to 30 in good health. Some clones in this sample may be carry-over from other donors' samples.

This clone was counted once. The rearrangement joins TRBV10-3 to TRBJ2-5; the match to TRBD1 covers 8 bases. The CDR3 contains 16 residues. Germline loops: CDR1 ENHRY, CDR2 SYGVKD. Trimming removed 5 bases from V and 9 bases from J; junction bases left unmatched: 17. This chain's CDR3 is CAISTGQAGNSGPQYF. CDR3 nucleotides: TGTGCCATCAGTACGGGACAGGCTGGGAACTCAGGGCCCCAGTACTTC.

This rearrangement joins TRBV6-5 to TRBJ1-2; D is unclear. Looked up from germline, CDR1 is MNHEY and CDR2 is SVGAGI. The CDR3 length is 13 residues. Trimming left V 2 bases short and J 7 bases short, with 11 bases between. The CDR3 DNA sequence: TGTGCCAGCAGTTACGAGATGCGCGGTGGCTACACCTTC. This codes for CASSYEMRGGYTF.

This chain links TRBV28 with TRBJ1-5, with a tentative D call TRBD1 (5 bases). CDR3 size: 15 residues. V gave up 1 base and J gave up 0 bases, with 7 bases separating them. CDR1 and CDR2 (germline): MDHEN, SYDVKM. CDR3 in amino acids: CASSLSGNSNQPQHF. The CDR3 nucleotides read TGTGCCAGCAGTTTATCAGGGAATAGCAATCAGCCCCAGCATTTT.

This chain joins TRBV30 and TRBJ1-3; maybe TRBD1 (5 bases). V was pared by 0 bases and J by 3 bases, with 12 bases between. The germline gives CDR1 GTSNPN, CDR2 SVGIG (reference sequence). CDR3 length: 15 amino acids. CDR3 loop: CAWSVGRVFGNTIYF. As DNA, the CDR3 is TGTGCCTGGAGTGTCGGCAGGGTCTTTGGAAACACCATATATTTT. The variable domain in full, with the rest retrieved from reference TRBV30 and TRBJ1-3, is SQTIHQWPATLVQPVGSPLSLECTVEGTSNPNLYWYRQAAGRGLQLLFYSVGIGQISSEVPQNLSASRPQDRQFILSSKKLLLSDSGFYLCAWSVGRVFGNTIYFGEGSWLTVV.

This clone was picked up one time. V and J are TRBV28 and TRBJ2-7, with D perhaps being TRBD1 or TRBD2 (5 bases each). The CDR3 contains 15 residues. Trimming pared 6 bases from V and 0 bases from J, leaving 15 bases between. CDR1 and CDR2 from the germline V gene are MDHEN and SYDVKM. The CDR3 protein is CASSYRDRSSYEQYF. The DNA for the CDR3 is TGTGCCAGCAGCTACCGGGACCGCAGCTCCTACGAGCAGTACTTC.

Notes on this clone: This sample includes further DNA sequences coding for the same CDR3. The chain recombines TRBV7-9 with TRBJ1-1, with 8 bases that match TRBD1. V lost 3 bases and J lost 4; bases outside the gene matches: 4. Germline loops: CDR1 SEHNR, CDR2 FQNEAQ (reference sequence). This CDR3 has 14 amino acids. The CDR3 sequence is CASSLDRASTEAFF. CDR3 DNA sequence: TGTGCCAGCAGCTTGGACAGGGCCAGCACTGAAGCTTTCTTT.

The chain joins TRBV7-9 to TRBJ2-1; D is possibly TRBD2 (6 bases). From germline, CDR1 is SEHNR and CDR2 FQNEAQ (reference sequence). V was trimmed by 5 bases and J by 3 bases, leaving 14 bases between them. This CDR3 has 15 residues. The CDR3 bases are TGTGCCAGCAGCCCCCGGGGTAGCGGCTACAATGAGCAGTTCTTC. This encodes CASSPRGSGYNEQFF.

The DNA of the CDR3 is TGTGCCAGCAGCCCAGACGGGGGCATATACACCGGGGAGCTGTTTTTT. Its protein product is CASSPDGGIYTGELFF. The rearrangement uses TRBV7-2 and TRBJ2-2; D possibly uses TRBD1 or TRBD2 (6 bases each). The CDR3 length is 16 residues. The V end lost 5 bases, the J end lost 3 bases, and 16 bases lay between the germline ends. Looked up from germline, CDR1 is SGHTA and CDR2 is FQGNSA.

The chain links TRBV10-1 to TRBJ2-7, with no clear D. The germline V and J ends were trimmed by 5 bases and 0 bases, with 5 bases remaining between them. The germline V gene has CDR1 WNHNN and CDR2 SYGVQD (reference sequence). The CDR3 has 12 residues. The CDR3: CASSSASYEQYF. CDR3 nucleotide sequence: TGCGCCAGCAGTAGTGCCTCCTACGAGCAGTACTTC.

This clone is a singleton in its sample. This chain connects TRBV28 to TRBJ1-1; possibly TRBD1 for D (5 bases). V was trimmed by 6 bases and J by 6 bases, leaving 20 bases between them. The CDR3 length is 15 residues. CDR1 is MDHEN and CDR2 is SYDVKM in the germline V gene. The CDR3 nucleotides read TGTGCCAGCAGGGGGGGACCGCCAATGGGCGCTGAAGCTTTCTTT. Translated: CASRGGPPMGAEAFF.

The genes are TRBV7-9 and TRBJ1-4; D not resolved. Germline lookup yields CDR1 SEHNR and CDR2 FQNEAQ (reference sequence). The CDR3 length is 12 residues. Trimming stripped 7 bases from V and 5 bases from J, with 8 bases between. The CDR3 reads CASTRKNEKLFF. The CDR3 nucleotides read TGTGCCAGCACACGAAAAAATGAAAAACTGTTTTTT. The full variable domain, rest sourced from reference TRBV7-9 and TRBJ1-4, is DTGVSQNPRHKITKRGQNVTFRCDPISEHNRLYWYRQTLGQGPEFLTYFQNEAQLEKSRLLSDRFSAERPKGSFSTLEIQRTEQGDSAMYLCASTRKNEKLFFGSGTQLSVL.

With respect to this clone: This sample includes further DNA sequences coding for the same CDR3. V gene TRBV7-2 combines with J gene TRBJ2-3; maybe TRBD2 (5 bases). The V gene lost 1 base and the J gene lost 5 bases, with 10 bases spanning the gap. The CDR3 loop spans 14 amino acids. Germline V CDR1 and CDR2: SGHTA, FQGNSA. For the CDR3, the DNA is TGTGCCAGCAGCTTAGTGCTAGCAGGAGATACGCAGTATTTT. Translated, it gives CASSLVLAGDTQYF. Drawing the rest from reference TRBV7-2 and TRBJ2-3, the complete variable domain is GAGVSQSPSNKVTEKGKDVELRCDPISGHTALYWYRQSLGQGLEFLIYFQGNSAPDKSGLPSDRFSAERTGGSVSTLTIQRTQQEDSAVYLCASSLVLAGDTQYFGPGTRLTVL.

The genes are TRBV20-1 and TRBJ2-1, with D tentatively TRBD1 (5 bases). The V gene's germline CDR1 is DFQATT and CDR2 SNEGSKA (reference sequence). The CDR3 spans 11 residues. DNA of the CDR3: TGCAGGACCACAGGTAACAATGAGCAGTTCTTC. This translates into CRTTGNNEQFF.

This clone has more than one count but fewer than ten. This chain connects TRBV9 to TRBJ2-7; 11 bases match TRBD1. The V segment lost 2 bases and the J segment 2 bases; nucleotides outside the gene matches: 3. The CDR3 covers 15 residues. Germline assignment: CDR1 SGDLS and CDR2 YYNGEE. This CDR3 is CASSVGTGGPYEQYF. DNA of the CDR3: TGTGCCAGCAGCGTGGGGACAGGGGGACCCTACGAGCAGTACTTC. The complete variable domain, with remaining parts taken from reference TRBV9 and TRBJ2-7, reads DSGVTQTPKHLITATGQRVTLRCSPRSGDLSVYWYQQSLDQGLQFLIQYYNGEERAKGNILERFSAQQFPDLHSELNLSSLELGDSALYFCASSVGTGGPYEQYFGPGTRLTVT.

CDR3 coding DNA: TGTGCCAGCAACCCTATTGACAGAATCACTGAAGCTTTCTTT. Protein sequence: CASNPIDRITEAFF. The chain couples TRBV7-9 to TRBJ1-1, with D perhaps matching TRBD1 (5 bases). The CDR3 is 14 residues long. Looked up from germline, CDR1 is SEHNR and CDR2 is FQNEAQ (reference sequence). V was cut by 7 bases and J by 4 bases, with 16 bases left in between.

Only one count was recorded for this clone. The rearrangement uses TRBV4-1 and TRBJ2-1; TRBD2 agrees at 9 bases. The length of the CDR3 is 18 residues. V gave up 0 bases and J gave up 4 bases; unmatched junction bases: 10. Germline assignment: CDR1 MGHRA and CDR2 YSYEKL. The CDR3 region is CASSQDLVASGVYNEQFF. Written as DNA, the CDR3 is TGCGCCAGCAGCCAAGATCTAGTTGCTAGCGGGGTTTACAATGAGCAGTTCTTC.

This chain uses TRBV28 with TRBJ1-2; perhaps TRBD1 as D (6 bases). The V and J ends lost 4 bases and 4 bases respectively, with 16 bases between them. Germline V gives CDR1 MDHEN, CDR2 SYDVKM. The CDR3 contains 15 residues. Here the CDR3 reads CASSSAGQIRYGYTF. In nucleotides, the CDR3 is TGTGCCAGCAGTTCGGCGGGACAAATCCGCTATGGCTACACCTTC.

This chain connects TRBV7-2 to TRBJ1-5, with D hard to call. The CDR3 extends over 13 amino acids. V was shortened by 4 bases and J by 4 bases, with 8 bases between the two germline ends. Germline CDR1 reads SGHTA; CDR2 reads FQGNSA. The CDR3 loop is CASSSLQNQPQHF. CDR3 DNA sequence: TGTGCCAGCAGCTCCTTACAAAATCAGCCCCAGCATTTT.

A remark on this clone: The identical CDR3 is also encoded by other nucleotide sequences in the sample. The rearrangement uses TRBV5-1 and TRBJ2-3; D unresolved. V shed 0 bases and J shed 3 bases, with 8 bases lying between them. The CDR3 runs to 14 residues. Germline assignment: CDR1 SGHRS and CDR2 YFSETQ. The CDR3 region has the DNA TGCGCCAGCAGCTTGGTACAGACTACAGATACGCAGTATTTT. Its protein is CASSLVQTTDTQYF.

This rearrangement joins TRBV6-5 to TRBJ2-2, with D perhaps TRBD1 or TRBD2 (5 bases each). The CDR3 extends over 16 amino acids. Germline lookup yields CDR1 MNHEY and CDR2 SVGAGI. Trimming cost V 4 bases and J 8 bases, with 20 bases left between them. The CDR3 protein is CASSFTAGAQSGELFF. In DNA form, the CDR3 reads TGTGCCAGCAGTTTTACTGCCGGGGCCCAGAGTGGGGAGCTGTTTTTT.

This clone was seen a single time. This rearrangement joins TRBV5-1 to TRBJ1-4, with 7 bases that match TRBD1. The CDR3 covers 16 residues. Trimming at V came to 3 bases and at J to 7 bases, leaving 12 bases not matched to a gene. Germline CDR1 and CDR2: SGHRS and YFSETQ. CDR3 sequence (DNA): TGCGCCAGCAGCTCCCTCGGTCAGGGGGGGGGTGAAAAACTGTTTTTT. Translation: CASSSLGQGGGEKLFF.